Listed below are T cell receptor beta chains from one sample, sequenced in a study of regulatory T cells in long-lasting Graves disease. MiXCR, applied by TCRdb to the multiplex PCR reads, yields one record per CDR3 protein. There are 700,000 or so distinct CDR3 sequences in the sample; around 30% occur only once, and around 42% lies in the top ten. The sample in question was peripheral blood mononuclear cells (PBMCs), obtained when the disease was refractory, from a patient treated with antithyroid drugs. The receptors were gathered from a female donor with Graves disease. Both conserved end residues are part of each CDR3.

v_gene	len	j_gene	CDR3aa
TRBV24-1	12	TRBJ1-5	CATSDTDQPQHF
TRBV28	13	TRBJ1-1	CASIRGLGTEAFF
TRBV7-2	15	TRBJ1-5	CASSLFRGGNQPQHF
TRBV29-1	13	TRBJ1-5	CSVVKDRGQPQHF
TRBV4-2	15	TRBJ1-1	CASSQDRAHLTEAFF
TRBV12-3/TRBV12-4	13	TRBJ2-5	CASRKLRGETQYF
TRBV12-3/TRBV12-4	16	TRBJ2-7	CASSLSTSGASYEQYF
TRBV6-1	16	TRBJ2-5	CASSAGTSGSGETQYF
TRBV15	12	TRBJ1-2	CATSRARDSLRF
TRBV10-3	11	TRBJ2-3	CAITSGDTQYF
TRBV3-1	14	TRBJ1-4	CASRPGQGREKLFF
TRBV6-1	16	TRBJ2-7	CASTYRAAGGGYEQYF
TRBV5-1	14	TRBJ2-7	CASSPGQEGNEQYF
TRBV6-1	14	TRBJ2-7	CASSTGPWYYEQYF
TRBV18	14	TRBJ1-5	CASSPGRVNQPQHF
TRBV10-1	14	TRBJ1-5	CASSESGTNQPQHF
TRBV11-2	12	TRBJ2-7	CASSKGSYEQYF
TRBV5-1	15	TRBJ1-1	CASSLGITMNTEAFF
TRBV19	13	TRBJ1-2	CASSIIEDYGYTF
TRBV29-1	13	TRBJ1-2	CSVPTEANYGYTF
TRBV4-1	18	TRBJ2-6	CASSQDDPRGPGANVLTF
TRBV28	16	TRBJ1-1	CASSSRDRNRNTEAFF
TRBV2	13	TRBJ2-1	CASRYERPNEQFF
TRBV7-8	16	TRBJ1-5	CASSLEGRQSNQPQHF
TRBV6-1	17	TRBJ2-1	CASSLAWVAGGGNEQFF
TRBV6-1	15	TRBJ2-2	CASSIRQGVTGELFF
TRBV7-9	14	TRBJ1-2	CASSGTGTGVGYTF
TRBV7-3	18	TRBJ1-1	CASSLRGSQGLVDTEAFF
TRBV20-1	12	TRBJ1-2	CSAGDQGYDYTF
TRBV27	16	TRBJ1-2	CATKGTVRGLHYGYTF
TRBV24-1	16	TRBJ1-5	CATSDTGGDGRQPQHF
TRBV20-1	17	TRBJ2-7	CSARDLESPGDFHEQYF
TRBV6-4	17	TRBJ2-2	CASSYSLAGGPVGELFF
TRBV19	14	TRBJ1-4	CASSMLTGDEKLFF
TRBV9	14	TRBJ2-7	CASSVVADSYEQYF
TRBV18	12	TRBJ1-3	CASSPIENTIYF
TRBV15	12	TRBJ2-7	CATSYRSREQYF
TRBV20-1	18	TRBJ2-5	CSAAGQLAGGPGGETQYF
TRBV12-3/TRBV12-4	13	TRBJ2-5	CASRHTGQETQYF